This T cell receptor (beta chain) was captured in a study of OX40 agonist ivuxolimab in advanced cancers. Study conclusions and caveats: Among T cells, CD8+ cells averaged more expanded clones than CD4+ cells. At 0.1 to 3.0 mg/kg and by week 6, clonal expansion occurred in CD4+ and CD8+ blood T cells.

Deletions cut 11 bases from V and 7 bases from J, with 20 bases between. This CDR3 comprises 13 residues. Germline-derived CDR1 and CDR2 are SNHLY and FYNNEI. Clones were read by immunoSEQ multiplex PCR, and TCRdb kept only the in-frame ones, dropping some. The sample lists roughly 100,000 clones; approximately 86% were seen once. In regard to this clone: Its target is not known.

Material: CD4+ or CD8+ T cells sorted from blood, obtained in a trial of the OX40 agonist ivuxolimab. The chain employs TRBV2 and TRBJ1-2; perhaps TRBD1 as D (6 bases). The receptor was isolated from an adult with an advanced solid tumor such as melanoma, head and neck, liver or kidney cancer. This CDR3 is CAQVGGQYAGYTF. For the CDR3, the DNA is TGTGCCCAAGTGGGGGGGCAGTATGCTGGCTACACCTTC.